What follows are 11 T cell receptor beta chains derived from one specimen sequenced in a study of T-cell memory formation after mild COVID-19. TCRdb reprocessed the 5' RACE reads via MiXCR and lists one record per CDR3 protein. The sample consists of 300,000 to 400,000 distinct CDR3 sequences, approximately 29% of them appearing once. The material sequenced was PBMCs or a T cell subset sorted from them (not recorded which). These receptors originate from an adult woman who had mild COVID-19 (a few samples of this study predate the infection). Cell type and time point are not known.

The gene calls are TRBV24-1 and TRBJ1-5, with 9 bases lining up with TRBD1. The CDR3 is 17 residues long. The V gene end was trimmed by 4 bases and the J gene end by 7 bases; junction bases not matched to a gene: 13. In germline, CDR1 is KGHDR, CDR2 SFDVKD. The DNA of the CDR3 is TGTGCCACCAGTGAGGGACCGGACAGGGGAAAAGGGCAGCCCCAGCATTTT. This translates into CATSEGPDRGKGQPQHF.

Many counts were recorded for this clonotype. Here the CDR3 DNA reads TGCGCCAGCAGCCTCAGCTGGGCCCGGGAGACCCAGTACTTC. Translation: CASSLSWARETQYF. This chain links TRBV4-3 with TRBJ2-5; D gene uncertain. With 4 bases removed from V and 5 bases from J, the gap between germline ends came to 14 bases. Germline loops: CDR1 LGHNA, CDR2 YSLEER. The CDR3 contains 14 residues.

The V and J genes are TRBV20-1 and TRBJ1-2, with D unclear. Germline lookup yields CDR1 DFQATT and CDR2 SNEGSKA (reference sequence). V lost 7 bases, J lost 1 base, and 10 bases lay in between. This CDR3 is built from 12 residues. The CDR3, as DNA: TGCAGTGTGCCGAAACTTAACTATGGCTACACCTTC. It translates to CSVPKLNYGYTF.

This clonotype was seen a handful of times. The chain has TRBV6-5 and TRBJ2-1, with D possibly matching TRBD1 (5 bases). Trimming pared 6 bases from V and 8 bases from J, leaving 17 bases between. This CDR3 has 14 residues. Germline-derived CDR1 and CDR2 are MNHEY and SVGAGI. CDR3 region: CASRHPDARDEQFF. In DNA form, the CDR3 reads TGTGCCAGCAGACATCCGGACGCCAGGGATGAGCAGTTCTTC.

The CDR3 region is CASSLTGWGGGSPLHF. The CDR3 DNA follows: TGTGCCAGCAGCCTAACGGGCTGGGGAGGGGGGTCACCCCTCCACTTT. J is TRBJ1-6 and V is TRBV7-2, with D possibly TRBD1 on 6 matching bases. Trimming took off 5 bases at V and 10 bases at J, with 21 bases between the two ends. This CDR3 has 16 amino acids. Germline CDR1 and CDR2: SGHTA and FQGNSA.

J is TRBJ2-3 and V is TRBV25-1, with D possibly TRBD1 on 6 matching bases. V shed 6 bases and J shed 4 bases, with 17 bases lying between them. Looked up from germline, CDR1 is MGHDK and CDR2 is SYGVNS. This CDR3 spans 15 amino acids. The CDR3: CASSPIYREPDTQYF. The CDR3 DNA reads TGTGCCAGCAGCCCGATCTACAGGGAACCAGATACGCAGTATTTT.

This rearrangement joins TRBV5-4 to TRBJ2-5; 9 bases line up with TRBD1. This CDR3 is built from 16 residues. From germline, CDR1 is SGHNT and CDR2 YYREEE (reference sequence). The V segment lost 3 bases and the J segment 3 bases; nucleotides outside the gene matches: 9. The CDR3 loop is CASSSGQGRVEETQYF. CDR3 bases: TGTGCCAGCAGCTCTGGACAGGGGAGGGTTGAAGAGACCCAGTACTTC. Variable domain in full (rest from reference TRBV5-4 and TRBJ2-5): ETGVTQSPTHLIKTRGQQVTLRCSSQSGHNTVSWYQQALGQGPQFIFQYYREEENGRGNFPPRFSGLQFPNYSSELNVNALELDDSALYLCASSSGQGRVEETQYFGPGTRLLVL.

The chain has TRBV4-1 and TRBJ2-2, with 8 bases lining up with TRBD2. CDR1 is MGHRA, CDR2 YSYEKL, per germline. Germline trimming cut 1 base from V and 3 bases from J; bases unmatched to any gene: 4. The CDR3 has 16 residues. In DNA, the CDR3 is TGCGCCAGCAGCCAAGTTACGGGACTAGACACCGGGGAGCTGTTTTTT. Amino acid sequence: CASSQVTGLDTGELFF.

This clonotype was found a few times. J is TRBJ2-6 and V is TRBV9, with TRBD1 matching 9 bases. V dropped 0 bases and J dropped 1; count of bases not matched to a gene: 5. The CDR3 consists of 18 residues. CDR1 and CDR2 from the germline V gene are SGDLS and YYNGEE. The CDR3 DNA reads as TGTGCCAGCAGCGTAGTATCGACAGGGGGTTCTGGGGCCAACGTCCTGACTTTC. Protein: CASSVVSTGGSGANVLTF.

The genes are TRBV3-1 and TRBJ2-5; the match to TRBD2 covers 12 bases. The germline V gene encodes CDR1 LGHDT and CDR2 YNNKEL (reference sequence). With 4 bases clipped from V and 5 bases from J, the junction kept 5 bases outside the gene matches. CDR3 length: 15 amino acids. DNA for the CDR3: TGTGCCAGCAGCCTTGGACTAGCGGGGCCGGAGACCCAGTACTTC. As protein: CASSLGLAGPETQYF.

V and J are TRBV30 and TRBJ2-1, with no clear D. The V end lost 3 bases, the J end lost 10 bases, and 10 bases lay between the germline ends. CDR1 and CDR2 (germline): GTSNPN, SVGIG (reference sequence). The CDR3 sequence is 11 residues long. The CDR3 DNA sequence: TGTGCCTGGAGCCACCCTGAAGAGCAGTTCTTC. It yields the protein CAWSHPEEQFF.